Listed below are T cell receptor beta chains from one sample, sequenced in a study of T cells in narcolepsy. TCRdb's copy holds only in-frame clones and misses some; the assay was immunoSEQ multiplex PCR. Among under 11,000 clones, more than 65% were seen once, and the ten largest hold over 20%. The sample was CD45RA- memory CD8+ T cells from PBMCs. The receptors come from a human donor with narcolepsy. The conserved cysteine and the conserved F or W are not part of the CDR3 here.

j_call v_call cdr3_aa
TRBJ1-4 TRBV7-9 ASSFGPTPDEKLF
TRBJ2-7 TRBV11-2 ASSFAVSYEQY
TRBJ2-3 TRBV6-5 ASSLLAGVVDTQY
TRBJ1-5 TRBV6-6 ASRPRVLQPQH
TRBJ1-2 TRBV5-5 ASSQDRSRVYGYT
TRBJ2-1 TRBV9 ASSSRTSGIANEQF
TRBJ1-3 TRBV9 ASSVAGSGNTIY
TRBJ2-1 TRBV4-3 ASSHGLAGALFNNEQF
TRBJ2-7 TRBV7-8 ASSGEGTLPYEQY
TRBJ2-7 TRBV4-2 ASSQDLPSGRAFNEQY
TRBJ2-7 TRBV5-1 ASSNSGGRNEQY
TRBJ2-3 TRBV27 ASSFGVRTDTQY